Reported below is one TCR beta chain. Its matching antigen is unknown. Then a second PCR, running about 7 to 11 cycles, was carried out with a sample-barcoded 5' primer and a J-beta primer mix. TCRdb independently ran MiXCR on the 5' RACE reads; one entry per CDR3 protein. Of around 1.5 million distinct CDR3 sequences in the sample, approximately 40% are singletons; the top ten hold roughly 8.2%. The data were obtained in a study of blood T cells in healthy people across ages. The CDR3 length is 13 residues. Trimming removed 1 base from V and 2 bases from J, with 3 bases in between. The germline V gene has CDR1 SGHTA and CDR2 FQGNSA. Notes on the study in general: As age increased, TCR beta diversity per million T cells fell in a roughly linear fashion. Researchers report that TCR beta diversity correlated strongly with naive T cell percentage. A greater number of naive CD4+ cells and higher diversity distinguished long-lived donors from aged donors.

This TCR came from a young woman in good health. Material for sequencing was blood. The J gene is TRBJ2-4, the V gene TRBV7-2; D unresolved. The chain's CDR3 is CASSLDTKNIQYF. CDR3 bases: TGTGCCAGCAGCTTAGACACCAAAAACATTCAGTACTTC.